This T cell receptor (beta chain) was profiled in a study of blood T cell repertoires in COVID-19. In the study overall: T cells, B-cell-depleted T cells, or PBMCs provided the cDNA or gDNA that served as material.

The CDR3 spans 16 residues. Trimming stripped 3 bases from V and 4 bases from J, with 15 bases between. CDR1 SGHTA and CDR2 FQGTGA come from the germline V gene. Cohort assignment relied on participant-reported clinical history. Per the study methods: Counts of nucleated cells, estimated from reference gene primer amplification, were obtained. Sequencing used immunoSEQ multiplex PCR; TCRdb keeps in-frame clones, though not all of them. The V and J calls and clone size are taken from that table; D and trimming were inferred from the DNA. The data contain hundreds of thousands of clones, about 88% of them seen just once; the ten biggest clones take up approximately 1.5%.

The V call is TRBV7-3, the J call TRBJ2-2; D perhaps matches TRBD2 (6 bases). The sample was PBMCs or T cells enriched from blood (not recorded which). This sequence originates from a woman between 18 and 30 years old who had been exposed to COVID-19. CDR3 sequence reads: CASSFLGGVSTGELFF. DNA of the CDR3: TGTGCCAGCAGCTTCTTGGGGGGAGTAAGCACCGGGGAGCTGTTTTTT.